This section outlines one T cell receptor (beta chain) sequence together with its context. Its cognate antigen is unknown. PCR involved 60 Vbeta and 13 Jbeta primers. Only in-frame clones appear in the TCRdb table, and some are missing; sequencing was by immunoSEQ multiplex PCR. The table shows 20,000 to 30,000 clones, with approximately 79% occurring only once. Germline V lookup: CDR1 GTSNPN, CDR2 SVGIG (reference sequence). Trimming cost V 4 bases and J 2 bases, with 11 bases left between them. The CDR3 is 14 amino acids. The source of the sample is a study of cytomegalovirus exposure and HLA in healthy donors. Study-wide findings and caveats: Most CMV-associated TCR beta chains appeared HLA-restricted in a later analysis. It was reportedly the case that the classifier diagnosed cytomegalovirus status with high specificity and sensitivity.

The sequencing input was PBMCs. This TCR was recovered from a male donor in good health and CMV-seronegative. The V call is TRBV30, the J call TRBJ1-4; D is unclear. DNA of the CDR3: TGTGCCTGGAATCCGGGTTCTACTAATGAAAAACTGTTTTTT. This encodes CAWNPGSTNEKLFF.